What follows describes a single TCR beta chain. This clonotype was seen many times. The clone's antigen remains unknown. Per-base qualities were not stored, and no clone one base away is much larger. These data originate in a study of CD8 T cells in ankylosing spondylitis (dated by TCRdb to about 2017). With respect to the entire study: The study set out to find disease-linked TCR variants by profiling T cell receptor beta repertoires in ankylosing spondylitis patients and healthy donors. Peripheral blood samples were taken, and synovial fluid was additionally collected from ankylosing spondylitis patients. The whole study cohort included roughly 110 healthy donors and 25 ankylosing spondylitis patients. What the research found in general, with its limitations: Some TCR beta motif variants had previously been reported in synovial fluid and blood of reactive arthritis patients, which suggested common disease-initiation mechanisms. The disease-linked clones were reported to be significantly enriched in matched synovial fluid samples from ankylosing spondylitis patients. A CD8+ phenotype was shown by the disease-linked clones, which were found at relatively low frequencies in peripheral blood. Blood from ankylosing spondylitis patients appeared to be characterized by a TCR beta motif composed of about 8 highly homologous amino acid variants.

The CDR3 goes from the cysteine to the phenylalanine over 15 residues. Kept here is only the CDR3 DNA, which spans 45 bases and is read in frame from base 1. In the germline V gene, CDR1 corresponds to ENHRY and CDR2 to SYGVKD. V is pared back by 3 bases and J by 4 bases, with 15 bases lying between the germline termini. Reads for this sample came from an Illumina HiSeq 2500. TCR beta libraries were prepared by quantitative 5'-RACE with molecular barcodes. The original pipeline was this. A new computational method, built on a probabilistic model of VDJ rearrangement, was used to identify disease-linked TCR variants. The public reads were reanalyzed by TCRdb: fastp trimming at Q25, MiXCR alignment, in-frame beta chains only. One record per CDR3 amino acid sequence lists the most common genes and DNA. TCRdb, not the authors, supplied the V and J calls. This sample is represented by 200,000 to 250,000 distinct CDR3 sequences; 9.5% to 12% of them were singletons. The top ten hold under 8% of the sample.

The sequence joins TRBV10-3 to TRBJ1-2, with TRBD1 tentatively as D gene (5 bases match). The source of this sequence is a male donor with ankylosing spondylitis or in good health (not recorded which). The sample was blood, either unsorted or a sorted T cell fraction (not recorded which). The CDR3 is CAISDKSVTGYGYTF. At the DNA level, the sequence is TGTGCCATCAGTGACAAGTCGGTAACAGGCTATGGCTACACCTTC.